One and the same sample provided the 27 T cell receptor beta chains below, sequenced in a study of cytomegalovirus exposure and HLA in healthy donors. Vbeta (60) and Jbeta (13) primers were used in the PCR. Clones were read by immunoSEQ multiplex PCR, and TCRdb kept only the in-frame ones, dropping some. The sample includes around 150,000 clones, 80% to 90% of them seen just once. The sequencing sample was made of PBMCs. These receptor sequences come from a man aged 50 to 60 in good health and CMV-seropositive.

The chain carries TRBV18 and TRBJ2-3, with a tentative D call TRBD2 (6 bases). CDR3 length: 14 residues. Trimming took off 5 bases at V and 0 bases at J, with 9 bases between the two ends. Germline CDR1 reads KGHSH; CDR2 reads LQKENI. DNA of the CDR3: TGTGCCAGCTCAGCCGGGACTAGCACAGATACGCAGTATTTT. It yields the protein CASSAGTSTDTQYF.

The chain links TRBV7-6 to TRBJ2-2; 13 bases fit TRBD2. The germline V gene encodes CDR1 SGHVS and CDR2 FNYEAQ. There are 17 residues in the CDR3. The junction had 3 bases not matched to a gene; V was cut back by 3 bases and J by 2 bases. The CDR3 sequence is CASSFGLAGVNTGELFF. CDR3 in DNA: TGTGCCAGCAGCTTCGGACTAGCGGGAGTAAACACCGGGGAGCTGTTTTTT.

A single count supports this clone. This sequence joins TRBV4-1 and TRBJ1-1; a possible D gene is TRBD1 (6 bases). V shed 2 bases and J shed 6 bases, with 19 bases lying between them. There are 16 residues in the CDR3. CDR1 is MGHRA and CDR2 is YSYEKL in the germline V gene. Written as DNA, the CDR3 is TGCGCCAGCAGCCAAAGCGGGGGGGCGACTGATCCTGAAGCTTTCTTT. The encoded protein is CASSQSGGATDPEAFF.

This clone was detected once. CDR3 sequence: CASSLYGRVSTF. CDR3 DNA sequence: TGTGCCAGCAGCTTATATGGCAGGGTAAGCACCTTC. V gene TRBV7-8 combines with J gene TRBJ1-2; perhaps TRBD1 as D (5 bases). CDR3 size: 12 residues. Germline V gene data show CDR1 as SGHVS and CDR2 as FQNEAQ. The ends were cut back, 2 bases at V and 13 bases at J, with 14 bases in the middle.

V usage is TRBV19 and J usage is TRBJ2-6; 11 positions match TRBD1. The V segment lost 4 bases and the J segment 3 bases; nucleotides outside the gene matches: 5. This CDR3 is built from 17 residues. CDR1 and CDR2 from the germline V gene are LNHDA and SQIVND (reference sequence). The CDR3 bases are TGTGCCAGTAGTACAGGACAGGGGGCGCTTGGGGCCAACGTCCTGACTTTC. Protein: CASSTGQGALGANVLTF.

V usage is TRBV7-2 and J usage is TRBJ2-5, with 8 positions matching TRBD2. The germline gives CDR1 SGHTA, CDR2 FQGNSA. With V trimmed by 4 bases and J by 7 bases, 11 bases remained unmatched. This CDR3 has 15 amino acids. The CDR3 here is CASSYGGEGGGTQYF. CDR3 sequence (DNA): TGTGCCAGCAGCTACGGGGGGGAGGGCGGAGGGACCCAGTACTTC.

CDR3 DNA: TGTGCCAGCAGGGTTTACTCCGTGGGGCAGGGCCTCGGAGAGACCCAGTACTTC. Its translation: CASRVYSVGQGLGETQYF. J is TRBJ2-5 and V is TRBV2, with a tentative D call TRBD1 (5 bases). Germline V gene lookup returns CDR1 SNHLY and CDR2 FYNNEI. Trimming cost V 6 bases and J 4 bases, with 27 bases left between them. The CDR3 loop spans 18 amino acids.

This clone appeared once. The gene calls are TRBV5-4 and TRBJ2-7; 12 bases fit TRBD1. The CDR3 is 15 amino acids. CDR1 and CDR2 (germline): SGHNT, YYREEE (reference sequence). V shed 4 bases and J 3 bases; nucleotides not matched to a gene: 5. CDR3 bases: TGTGCCAGCAGCGCGGGACAGGGGGCTCGCTACGAGCAGTACTTC. Protein product: CASSAGQGARYEQYF.

This clone was seen just once. The sample carries other DNA sequences with the same CDR3. The rearrangement uses TRBV6-1 and TRBJ2-5; a possible D gene is TRBD2 (6 bases). The V gene lost 6 bases and the J gene lost 2 bases, with 13 bases spanning the gap. The CDR3 runs 14 residues. Per germline, CDR1 MNHNS and CDR2 SASEGT. CDR3 region: CASRGVGGQETQYF. DNA for the CDR3: TGTGCCAGCAGAGGAGTTGGGGGGCAAGAGACCCAGTACTTC.

This clone was detected only a few times. This sequence joins TRBV6-5 and TRBJ2-6, with D unresolved. Trimming took 1 base from V and 0 from J, leaving 4 bases between them. From germline, CDR1 is MNHEY and CDR2 SVGAGI. The CDR3 is 15 residues long. CDR3 nucleotide sequence: TGTGCCAGCAGTTACTTAATCTCTGGGGCCAACGTCCTGACTTTC. Protein sequence: CASSYLISGANVLTF.

This chain joins TRBV27 and TRBJ1-2; 9 bases are shared with TRBD1. CDR1 and CDR2 from the germline V gene are MNHEY and SMNVEV (reference sequence). Trimming removed 3 bases from V and 2 bases from J; junction bases left unmatched: 1. There are 14 residues in the CDR3. The CDR3 sequence: CASSLTGGNYGYTF. In DNA form, the CDR3 reads TGTGCCAGCAGTTTGACAGGGGGGAACTATGGCTACACCTTC.

The V and J genes are TRBV6-5 and TRBJ1-2; a weak D match, TRBD1 (6 bases). The CDR3 sequence is 15 residues long. The germline V and J ends were trimmed by 6 bases and 4 bases, with 18 bases remaining between them. The germline gives CDR1 MNHEY, CDR2 SVGAGI. CDR3 amino acids: CASSPRGRKTYGYTF. The CDR3, as DNA: TGTGCCAGCAGCCCCAGGGGACGCAAAACCTATGGCTACACCTTC.

V gene TRBV4-2 combines with J gene TRBJ2-3; 7 bases match TRBD1. This CDR3 has 18 residues. After removal of 2 bases from V and 0 bases from J, the junction contained 11 bases not matched to a gene. Looked up from germline, CDR1 is LGHNA and CDR2 is YNFKEQ. The CDR3 spells CASSQTRGGGVSTDTQYF. The CDR3 bases are TGTGCCAGCAGCCAAACCCGAGGGGGCGGAGTGAGCACAGATACGCAGTATTTT.

V gene TRBV20-1 combines with J gene TRBJ2-7, with D unresolved. Trimming took off 0 bases at V and 4 bases at J, with 4 bases between the two ends. CDR1 and CDR2 from the germline V gene are DFQATT and SNEGSKA (reference sequence). This CDR3 has 11 amino acids. CDR3 region: CSARDKYEQYF. The CDR3 DNA reads TGCAGTGCTAGAGATAAATACGAGCAGTACTTC.

A word on this clone: This specimen includes other DNA sequences encoding the same CDR3. The V gene is TRBV6-5, the J gene TRBJ1-1; D is unclear. V gave up 0 bases and J gave up 1 base, with 3 bases separating them. Germline assignment: CDR1 MNHEY and CDR2 SVGAGI. CDR3 length: 13 amino acids. The CDR3 reads CASSYSRNTEAFF. CDR3 bases: TGTGCCAGCAGTTACTCCCGGAACACTGAAGCTTTCTTT.

The gene calls are TRBV7-9 and TRBJ1-2, with TRBD1 identical over 11 bases. V gave up 5 bases and J gave up 5 bases; unmatched junction bases: 7. CDR3 length: 15 amino acids. CDR1 SEHNR and CDR2 FQNEAQ come from the germline V gene (reference sequence). CDR3 loop: CASSGPGTGGYGYTF. CDR3 DNA sequence: TGTGCCAGCAGCGGCCCCGGGACAGGGGGGTATGGCTACACCTTC.

This clone was detected only a few times. The V and J genes are TRBV9 and TRBJ1-1; a weak D match, TRBD1 (6 bases). Between the trimmed V and J ends, which lost 0 bases and 0 bases, there was a span of 12 bases. This CDR3 is 16 amino acids long. Germline CDR1 SGDLS, CDR2 YYNGEE. The CDR3 spells CASSVAGGGLNTEAFF. The CDR3 DNA sequence: TGTGCCAGCAGCGTAGCTGGTGGGGGCTTGAACACTGAAGCTTTCTTT. The full variable domain, in which reference TRBV9 and TRBJ1-1 provide the parts outside the CDR3, is DSGVTQTPKHLITATGQRVTLRCSPRSGDLSVYWYQQSLDQGLQFLIQYYNGEERAKGNILERFSAQQFPDLHSELNLSSLELGDSALYFCASSVAGGGLNTEAFFGQGTRLTVV.

The chain combines TRBV10-2 with TRBJ2-7; 10 bases line up with TRBD2. Germline V lookup: CDR1 WSHSY, CDR2 SAAADI. V dropped 4 bases and J dropped 3; count of bases not matched to a gene: 9. CDR3 size: 16 residues. The CDR3 protein is CASSGEIGTSDYEQYV. The CDR3 DNA is TGCGCCAGCAGTGGGGAGATAGGGACTAGCGACTACGAGCAGTACGTC.

In nucleotides, the CDR3 is TGTGCCAGCAGCCTTCTCAGTGGCTACACCTTC. This sequence encodes CASSLLSGYTF. This chain joins TRBV7-9 and TRBJ1-2, with D unresolved. The V end lost 5 bases, the J end lost 7 bases, and 8 bases lay between the germline ends. The CDR3 consists of 11 residues. CDR1 and CDR2 (germline): SEHNR, FQNEAQ (reference sequence). The complete variable domain, with remaining parts taken from reference TRBV7-9 and TRBJ1-2, reads DTGVSQNPRHKITKRGQNVTFRCDPISEHNRLYWYRQTLGQGPEFLTYFQNEAQLEKSRLLSDRFSAERPKGSFSTLEIQRTEQGDSAMYLCASSLLSGYTFGSGTRLTVV.

The table lists this clone with a few counts. V gene TRBV5-4 combines with J gene TRBJ1-2; possible D gene TRBD1, 5 bases. Germline V gives CDR1 SGHNT, CDR2 YYREEE (reference sequence). V was clipped by 4 bases and J by 6 bases, with 25 bases between them. The CDR3 sequence is 17 residues long. CDR3 sequence (DNA): TGTGCCAGCAGCCAATTCTGGGGCAGGGAAGTCTTAAATGGCTACACCTTC. It specifies CASSQFWGREVLNGYTF. The full variable domain, completed using reference TRBV5-4 and TRBJ1-2, is ETGVTQSPTHLIKTRGQQVTLRCSSQSGHNTVSWYQQALGQGPQFIFQYYREEENGRGNFPPRFSGLQFPNYSSELNVNALELDDSALYLCASSQFWGREVLNGYTFGSGTRLTVV.

The J gene is TRBJ1-1, the V gene TRBV2; TRBD1 might be the D (5 bases). Looked up from germline, CDR1 is SNHLY and CDR2 is FYNNEI. The CDR3 has 13 residues. Trimming shortened V by 6 bases and J by 1 base, and 9 bases separated the two germline ends. The DNA for the CDR3 is TGTGCCAGCAGGGGGCGGGAGAACACTGAAGCTTTCTTT. Its protein product is CASRGRENTEAFF.

The V and J genes are TRBV12-5 and TRBJ1-6, with no clear D. Deletions cut 7 bases from V and 7 bases from J, with 17 bases between. This CDR3 contains 15 residues. Germline V gene lookup returns CDR1 LGHNT and CDR2 FRNRAP. The CDR3 DNA is TGTGCTAGTGTCCCGGGGTTAGGTGCGAATTCACCCCTCCACTTT. Translated: CASVPGLGANSPLHF.

This clone was counted between two and nine times. The CDR3: CASSIEGDTEAFF. The CDR3 DNA reads TGTGCCAGCAGTATCGAGGGGGACACTGAAGCTTTCTTT. The J gene is TRBJ1-1, the V gene TRBV7-9, with D perhaps matching TRBD1 (6 bases). The V end was cut by 6 bases, the J end by 3 bases, with 11 bases between. The CDR3 is 13 amino acids. Germline CDR1 and CDR2: SEHNR and FQNEAQ (reference sequence).

The rearrangement uses TRBV5-1 and TRBJ2-5; 8 nucleotides match TRBD1. The V gene's germline CDR1 is SGHRS and CDR2 YFSETQ. J lost 2 bases, V lost 4 bases, and 4 bases had no gene match. The CDR3 loop spans 14 amino acids. CDR3 DNA sequence: TGCGCCAGCAGCGCGGACAGGGAGCAAGAGACCCAGTACTTC. Translating it yields CASSADREQETQYF.

The chain combines TRBV7-6 with TRBJ2-2; the D gene is possibly TRBD2 (5 bases). The CDR3 length is 15 residues. CDR1 SGHVS and CDR2 FNYEAQ come from the germline V gene. V was shortened by 1 base and J by 5 bases, with 11 bases between the two germline ends. The CDR3 reads CASSLDTSVTGELFF. CDR3 bases: TGTGCCAGCAGCTTAGATACTAGTGTGACCGGGGAGCTGTTTTTT.

The genes are TRBV2 and TRBJ2-1; 8 bases line up with TRBD2. Germline CDR1 SNHLY, CDR2 FYNNEI. The CDR3 sequence is 16 residues long. V lost 4 bases and J lost 3; bases outside the gene matches: 8. CDR3 nucleotides: TGTGCCAGCAGTGCACTAGCGGAAGACCTCTACAATGAGCAGTTCTTC. Protein product: CASSALAEDLYNEQFF.

The rearrangement links TRBV6-1 to TRBJ2-3; 10 nucleotides match TRBD2. V gave up 4 bases and J gave up 5 bases; unmatched junction bases: 6. From germline, CDR1 is MNHNS and CDR2 SASEGT. This CDR3 region has 15 residues. In nucleotides, the CDR3 is TGTGCCAGCAGTGTAGGGCTAGCGGGGGTAGATACGCAGTATTTT. Its translation: CASSVGLAGVDTQYF.